These 5 T cell receptor beta chains came from one sample sequenced in a study of regulatory T cells in long-lasting Graves disease. Time point noted: persistent/refractory GD, antithyroid drugs over 5 years with positive TRAb. The TCR library was made from RNA extracted from PBMCs. Arm-PCR of CDR3 regions and iRepertoire HTBI primers were used to build TCR beta libraries. TCRdb used MiXCR to reprocess the multiplex PCR reads, holding one entry per CDR3 protein. The sample yields 400,000 to 500,000 distinct CDR3 sequences, about 22% seen once. The sample was peripheral blood mononuclear cells (PBMCs), taken when the disease was refractory, from a patient treated with antithyroid drugs. The receptors stem from a female donor with Graves disease.

This clonotype turned up a few times. This rearrangement joins TRBV29-1 to TRBJ1-1, with D unclear. The CDR3 runs to 15 residues. V lost 4 bases and J 9 bases, leaving 24 bases between the germline ends. Germline CDR1 is SQVTM and CDR2 is ANQGSEA. Here the CDR3 DNA reads TGCAGCGTTGGGCCCCTCCTAGTCCCCACAAAAAAAGCTTTCTTT. Protein sequence: CSVGPLLVPTKKAFF. The variable domain in full, with the rest retrieved from reference TRBV29-1 and TRBJ1-1, is SAVISQKPSRDICQRGTSLTIQCQVDSQVTMMFWYRQQPGQSLTLIATANQGSEATYESGFVIDKFPISRPNLTFSTLTVSNMSPEDSSIYLCSVGPLLVPTKKAFFGQGTRLTVV.

Many counts were recorded for this clonotype. This rearrangement joins TRBV28 to TRBJ2-7; maybe TRBD1 (8 bases). This CDR3 comprises 14 residues. Per the germline V gene, CDR1 is MDHEN and CDR2 is SYDVKM. V was clipped by 10 bases and J by 1 base, with 17 bases between them. The CDR3, as DNA: TGTGCCATCCGAGACAGGGGAGGGTCCTACGAGCAGTACTTC. Amino acid sequence: CAIRDRGGSYEQYF. The complete variable domain, with remaining parts taken from reference TRBV28 and TRBJ2-7, reads DVKVTQSSRYLVKRTGEKVFLECVQDMDHENMFWYRQDPGLGLRLIYFSYDVKMKEKGDIPEGYSVSREKKERFSLILESASTNQTSMYLCAIRDRGGSYEQYFGPGTRLTVT.

This clonotype was seen ten or more times. The chain links TRBV28 to TRBJ1-2, with D maybe TRBD1 (6 bases). This CDR3 region has 13 residues. V shed 8 bases and J shed 2 bases, with 12 bases lying between them. Germline CDR1 and CDR2: MDHEN and SYDVKM. CDR3 DNA sequence: TGTGCCAGCCGGACAGCCGGCAACTATGGCTACACCTTC. Residues: CASRTAGNYGYTF.

The rearrangement links TRBV7-9 to TRBJ2-5; 11 bases match TRBD1. In germline, CDR1 is SEHNR, CDR2 FQNEAQ (reference sequence). Germline trimming cut 0 bases from V and 3 bases from J; bases unmatched to any gene: 3. The CDR3 has 16 residues. In DNA, the CDR3 is TGTGCCAGCAGCTTAGCACCGGGACAGGGGGAAGAGACCCAGTACTTC. Translation gives CASSLAPGQGEETQYF. The entire variable domain, with the rest obtained from reference TRBV7-9 and TRBJ2-5, is as follows: DTGVSQNPRHKITKRGQNVTFRCDPISEHNRLYWYRQTLGQGPEFLTYFQNEAQLEKSRLLSDRFSAERPKGSFSTLEIQRTEQGDSAMYLCASSLAPGQGEETQYFGPGTRLLVL.

In its sample, this clonotype was seen a few times. The genes are TRBV20-1 and TRBJ2-3, with 9 bases aligning to TRBD1. Germline CDR1 reads DFQATT; CDR2 reads SNEGSKA (reference sequence). After removal of 4 bases from V and 2 bases from J, the junction contained 4 bases not matched to a gene. The CDR3 runs to 14 residues. CDR3 residues: CSATGQGNTDTQYF. As DNA, the CDR3 is TGCAGTGCTACGGGACAGGGAAACACAGATACGCAGTATTTT.